One and the same sample provided the 32 T cell receptor beta chains below, sequenced in a study of blood T cell repertoires in COVID-19. Clones were read by immunoSEQ multiplex PCR, and TCRdb kept only the in-frame ones, dropping some. The sample shows approximately 190,000 clones, about 86% of them seen only once. Sequenced sample: peripheral blood. These receptor sequences come from a man under 40 with active or convalescent COVID-19.

This chain uses TRBV7-8 with TRBJ2-7, with TRBD1 matching 7 bases. Looked up from germline, CDR1 is SGHVS and CDR2 is FQNEAQ. The CDR3 has 12 residues. V gave up 6 bases and J gave up 6 bases; unmatched junction bases: 5. In DNA form, the CDR3 reads TGTGCCAGCAGTTCAACAGGGGTCGAGCAGTACGTC. Translating gives CASSSTGVEQYV.

The rearrangement joins TRBV12-5 to TRBJ1-2, with TRBD1 identical over 8 bases. Germline loops: CDR1 LGHNT, CDR2 FRNRAP. The CDR3 is made up of 15 amino acids. V lost 1 base, J lost 8 bases, and 9 bases stayed unmatched. The CDR3 DNA follows: TGTGCTAGTGGTTTGGACGTCGACAGGGGCCGCGGCTACACCTTC. Amino acid sequence: CASGLDVDRGRGYTF. The entire variable domain, with the rest obtained from reference TRBV12-5 and TRBJ1-2, is as follows: DARVTQTPRHKVTEMGQEVTMRCQPILGHNTVFWYRQTMMQGLELLAYFRNRAPLDDSGMPKDRFSAEMPDATLATLKIQPSEPRDSAVYFCASGLDVDRGRGYTFGSGTRLTVV.

The gene calls are TRBV7-2 and TRBJ1-2; 8 bases map to TRBD1. The germline V gene has CDR1 SGHTA and CDR2 FQGNSA. The CDR3 contains 16 residues. V lost 4 bases, J lost 8 bases, and 15 bases stayed unmatched. The CDR3 nucleotides read TGTGCCAGCAGCTCGTACTTGGATACAGGGGGTGAGGGCTACACCTTC. As protein: CASSSYLDTGGEGYTF.

The chain employs TRBV27 and TRBJ1-5; D perhaps matches TRBD1 (5 bases). CDR3 length: 14 residues. Germline V gene lookup returns CDR1 MNHEY and CDR2 SMNVEV (reference sequence). V lost 5 bases and J lost 11, with 19 bases in between. CDR3 DNA: TGTGCCAGCAGTGGGGCTTTGGGGCCGAAATCCCAGCATTTT. Translating gives CASSGALGPKSQHF.

The chain joins TRBV21-1 to TRBJ1-2. TRBV21-1 is deemed a pseudogene. The CDR3 loop spans 8 amino acids. The CDR3 DNA reads as TGTGCCATAGAGGCCCCACACTTC. Its translation is CAIEAPHF.

The V gene is TRBV6-2 or TRBV6-3, the J gene TRBJ1-3; TRBD1 matches at 11 bases. This CDR3 has 17 residues. Germline CDR1 is MNHEY and CDR2 is SVGEGT. The trim removed 4 bases at V and 2 bases at J, leaving 7 bases unmatched. CDR3 region: CASSSPGQGVTGNTIYF. The CDR3 DNA sequence: TGTGCCAGCAGTTCCCCGGGACAGGGGGTCACTGGAAACACCATATATTTT.

The J gene is TRBJ1-2, the V gene TRBV30; possible D gene TRBD1, 6 bases. CDR3 length: 14 residues. The V gene lost 3 bases and the J gene lost 1 base, with 12 bases spanning the gap. CDR1 GTSNPN and CDR2 SVGIG come from the germline V gene (reference sequence). CDR3 loop: CAWRGTGNNYGYTF. The DNA for the CDR3 is TGTGCCTGGAGGGGTACAGGGAATAACTATGGCTACACCTTC.

This chain connects TRBV2 to TRBJ2-5; D gene ambiguous. CDR3 length: 13 residues. The V gene lost 9 bases and the J gene lost 2 bases, with 13 bases spanning the gap. The germline CDR1 and CDR2 sequences are SNHLY and FYNNEI. Here the CDR3 reads CASTQARQETQYF. DNA for the CDR3: TGTGCCAGTACCCAGGCCCGGCAAGAGACCCAGTACTTC.

V gene TRBV4-3 combines with J gene TRBJ2-2; D is ambiguous. CDR3 size: 15 residues. V lost 5 bases and J lost 3, with 13 bases in between. CDR1 LGHNA and CDR2 YSLEER come from the germline V gene. CDR3 bases: TGCGCCAGCAGCGCCTGGCACGGAGACACCGGGGAGCTGTTTTTT. The encoded protein is CASSAWHGDTGELFF.

The J gene is TRBJ2-1, the V gene TRBV11-2, with 10 bases aligning to TRBD2. The CDR3 covers 15 residues. CDR1 SGHAT and CDR2 FQNNGV come from the germline V gene. Unmatched junction bases numbered 5, after V lost 5 bases and J lost 4 bases. CDR3 in DNA: TGTGCCAGCAGCACAAGCGGGGGGGCTTACAATGAGCAGTTCTTC. Its translation is CASSTSGGAYNEQFF. Full variable domain (missing parts from reference TRBV11-2 and TRBJ2-1): EAGVAQSPRYKIIEKRQSVAFWCNPISGHATLYWYQQILGQGPKLLIQFQNNGVVDDSQLPKDRFSAERLKGVDSTLKIQPAKLEDSAVYLCASSTSGGAYNEQFFGPGTRLTVL.

This chain connects TRBV30 to TRBJ2-5; D is undetermined. The CDR3 length is 13 residues. The ends were cut back, 0 bases at V and 7 bases at J, with 12 bases in the middle. Germline CDR1 and CDR2: GTSNPN and SVGIG (reference sequence). CDR3 DNA sequence: TGTGCCTGGAGTGTTTCCGTCCCCGGGACCCAGTACTTC. It translates to CAWSVSVPGTQYF.

The rearrangement uses TRBV5-1 and TRBJ2-1; the match to TRBD2 covers 8 bases. The germline V gene has CDR1 SGHRS and CDR2 YFSETQ. The V segment lost 2 bases and the J segment 5 bases; nucleotides outside the gene matches: 9. The CDR3 is made up of 16 amino acids. For the CDR3, the DNA is TGCGCCAGCAGCTTCGTGAGCGGGAGTGATCACAATGAGCAGTTCTTC. It is translated as CASSFVSGSDHNEQFF.

The chain combines TRBV27 with TRBJ2-7; 12 nucleotides align to TRBD2. The germline V gene encodes CDR1 MNHEY and CDR2 SMNVEV (reference sequence). The CDR3 is 18 residues long. Trimming removed 4 bases from V and 2 bases from J; junction bases left unmatched: 12. In DNA, the CDR3 is TGTGCCAGCAGTTATGGGGGGCCGGGACTAGCGGGTCCCTACGAGCAGTACTTC. Translated, it gives CASSYGGPGLAGPYEQYF.

The rearrangement joins TRBV25-1 to TRBJ2-7, with 8 bases fitting TRBD1. J gave up 4 bases and V 6 bases, and 11 bases lay outside the gene matches. This CDR3 has 15 amino acids. Germline CDR1 reads MGHDK; CDR2 reads SYGVNS. The CDR3 DNA reads as TGTGCCAGCAGCACGACAGGGGTAGTGAGGTACGAGCAGTACGTC. As protein: CASSTTGVVRYEQYV.

This clone was observed a handful of times. The chain uses TRBV19 and TRBJ2-1; possible D gene TRBD2, 6 bases. With 5 bases removed from V and 7 bases from J, the gap between germline ends came to 15 bases. Germline CDR1 LNHDA, CDR2 SQIVND (reference sequence). This CDR3 has 14 amino acids. This CDR3 reads CASSGASARNEQFF. In DNA form, the CDR3 reads TGTGCCAGTAGTGGGGCTAGCGCTCGGAATGAGCAGTTCTTC.

This chain connects TRBV13 to TRBJ2-7; 7 bases are shared with TRBD2. CDR3 size: 17 residues. J gave up 3 bases and V 4 bases, and 15 bases lay outside the gene matches. CDR1 and CDR2 (germline): PRHDT, FYEKMQ (reference sequence). CDR3 in DNA: TGTGCCAGCAGCTCTAGGGTCGCGGGACTACCATTCTACGAGCAGTACTTC. It encodes CASSSRVAGLPFYEQYF.

This clone came up a few times. The J gene is TRBJ2-2, the V gene TRBV28; 9 bases are shared with TRBD1. Trimming at V came to 8 bases and at J to 5 bases, leaving 6 bases not matched to a gene. Germline CDR1 is MDHEN and CDR2 is SYDVKM. The CDR3 extends over 14 amino acids. CDR3 residues: CASSGTGKTGELFF. CDR3 in DNA: TGTGCCAGCTCGGGGACAGGGAAAACCGGGGAGCTGTTTTTT.

The chain is built from TRBV5-1 and TRBJ1-2, with 7 positions matching TRBD1. Per the germline V gene, CDR1 is SGHRS and CDR2 is YFSETQ. The CDR3 has 17 residues. V shed 5 bases and J 3 bases; nucleotides not matched to a gene: 16. The CDR3 bases are TGCGCCAGCAGGGACGGAGGAGGGGGCGTTCTACACTATGGCTACACCTTC. Protein: CASRDGGGGVLHYGYTF.

The chain links TRBV7-9 to TRBJ2-7; TRBD2 aligns across 13 bases. The V gene's germline CDR1 is SEHNR and CDR2 FQNEAQ (reference sequence). J gave up 4 bases and V 4 bases, and 4 bases lay outside the gene matches. This CDR3 comprises 15 residues. The CDR3 nucleotides read TGTGCCAGCAGCTCCCGACTAGCGGGAGGTTACGAGCAGTACTTC. Translation: CASSSRLAGGYEQYF.

The rearrangement uses TRBV27 and TRBJ1-1, with D perhaps matching TRBD1 (5 bases). The V end was cut by 4 bases, the J end by 2 bases, with 17 bases between. The germline gives CDR1 MNHEY, CDR2 SMNVEV (reference sequence). The CDR3 sequence is 16 residues long. In DNA, the CDR3 is TGTGCCAGCAGTTCCACGGCCGGGGGGTCCAACACTGAAGCTTTCTTT. Translation: CASSSTAGGSNTEAFF.

J is TRBJ1-3 and V is TRBV7-2, with 10 bases aligning to TRBD1. This CDR3 is built from 17 residues. CDR1 is SGHTA, CDR2 FQGNSA, per germline. V lost 2 bases, J lost 3 bases, and 7 bases stayed unmatched. The DNA for the CDR3 is TGTGCCAGCAGCTTACAGACAGGGGGCGCGTATGGAAACACCATATATTTT. The encoded protein is CASSLQTGGAYGNTIYF.

In this sample, this clone turned up a few times. The CDR3 sequence: CASSLVEGRETQYF. The CDR3 region has the DNA TGTGCCAGCAGCTTAGTTGAGGGCCGAGAGACCCAGTACTTC. The J gene is TRBJ2-5, the V gene TRBV11-3; D may be TRBD2 (5 bases). Trimming pared 1 base from V and 4 bases from J, leaving 10 bases between. CDR3 length: 14 amino acids. CDR1 and CDR2 (germline): SGHNT, YENEEA.

J is TRBJ1-5 and V is TRBV18; D gene uncertain. V was pared by 6 bases and J by 1 base, with 16 bases between. From germline, CDR1 is KGHSH and CDR2 LQKENI. The length of the CDR3 is 16 residues. The CDR3 is CASSLGVGGSNQPQHF. The CDR3 coding sequence is TGTGCCAGCTCCCTGGGCGTCGGAGGCAGCAATCAGCCCCAGCATTTT. The complete variable domain, with remaining parts taken from reference TRBV18 and TRBJ1-5, reads NAGVMQNPRHLVRRRGQEARLRCSPMKGHSHVYWYRQLPEEGLKFMVYLQKENIIDESGMPKERFSAEFPKEGPSILRIQQVVRGDSAAYFCASSLGVGGSNQPQHFGDGTRLSIL.

The J gene is TRBJ2-2, the V gene TRBV2, with 10 nucleotides matching TRBD1. The CDR3 is 13 amino acids. Germline CDR1 reads SNHLY; CDR2 reads FYNNEI. The junction had 3 bases not matched to a gene; V was cut back by 7 bases and J by 7 bases. The CDR3 region has the DNA TGTGCCAGCATAGGGACAGGGGACGGGGAGCTGTTTTTT. Amino acids: CASIGTGDGELFF.

The chain links TRBV28 to TRBJ2-2, with a tentative D call TRBD1 (6 bases). CDR1 MDHEN and CDR2 SYDVKM come from the germline V gene. V dropped 6 bases and J dropped 3 bases, with 11 bases sitting between them. The CDR3 has 14 amino acids. In nucleotides, the CDR3 is TGTGCCAGCAGCGCGGACAGTTACACCGGGGAGCTGTTTTTT. It specifies CASSADSYTGELFF.

V gene TRBV6-5 combines with J gene TRBJ1-2; no firm D call. The V gene lost 0 bases and the J gene lost 9 bases, with 14 bases spanning the gap. CDR3 length equals 14 residues. Germline assignment: CDR1 MNHEY and CDR2 SVGAGI. The CDR3 protein is CASSYSKAGLSYTF. Written as DNA, the CDR3 is TGTGCCAGCAGTTACTCGAAAGCAGGCTTGAGCTACACCTTC.

With respect to this clone: Other DNA sequences from this sample encode an identical CDR3 as well. The V call is TRBV9, the J call TRBJ2-5, with 13 bases aligning to TRBD2. Losses at the gene ends were 2 bases for V and 3 bases for J; bases not matched to a gene: 1. The germline V gene encodes CDR1 SGDLS and CDR2 YYNGEE. The CDR3 covers 15 residues. The CDR3 loop reads CASSVGLAGEETQYF. DNA of the CDR3: TGTGCCAGCAGCGTCGGACTAGCGGGAGAAGAGACCCAGTACTTC.

The chain employs TRBV7-2 and TRBJ2-7, with a weak D call TRBD1 (6 bases). V was trimmed by 1 base and J by 6 bases, leaving 16 bases between them. Germline CDR1 SGHTA, CDR2 FQGNSA. The CDR3 is made up of 15 amino acids. CDR3 amino acids: CASSLGPGHSAEQYF. The CDR3 DNA reads TGTGCCAGCAGCTTAGGGCCGGGACACTCTGCCGAGCAGTACTTC.

The chain uses TRBV6-5 and TRBJ2-5; TRBD2 matches at 9 bases. Germline V gives CDR1 MNHEY, CDR2 SVGAGI. CDR3 length equals 14 residues. With 6 bases clipped from V and 6 bases from J, the junction kept 8 bases outside the gene matches. The CDR3 protein is CASRPAGGAQTQYF. The CDR3 DNA is TGTGCCAGCAGACCCGCGGGGGGGGCACAGACCCAGTACTTC.

The V gene is TRBV6-5, the J gene TRBJ2-7; 8 positions agree with TRBD1. This CDR3 has 14 residues. Germline V gene lookup returns CDR1 MNHEY and CDR2 SVGAGI. Trimming at V came to 6 bases and at J to 2 bases, leaving 6 bases not matched to a gene. The CDR3, as DNA: TGTGCCAGCAGGGGGGACAGGAGCCCCTACGAGCAGTACTTC. Its protein is CASRGDRSPYEQYF.

This chain links TRBV11-2 with TRBJ1-1, with D unresolved. CDR1 and CDR2 (germline): SGHAT, FQNNGV. V was shortened by 3 bases and J by 2 bases, with 7 bases between the two germline ends. The CDR3 runs to 13 residues. The CDR3 DNA follows: TGTGCCAGCAGCTTTGGCAGTAACACTGAAGCTTTCTTT. Translated, it gives CASSFGSNTEAFF. Full variable domain (outside the CDR3, taken from reference TRBV11-2 and TRBJ1-1): EAGVAQSPRYKIIEKRQSVAFWCNPISGHATLYWYQQILGQGPKLLIQFQNNGVVDDSQLPKDRFSAERLKGVDSTLKIQPAKLEDSAVYLCASSFGSNTEAFFGQGTRLTVV.

This chain links TRBV11-3 with TRBJ1-3; 8 bases map to TRBD1. This CDR3 contains 18 residues. V was clipped by 5 bases and J by 0 bases; unmatched bases: 12. Germline CDR1 and CDR2: SGHNT and YENEEA. The CDR3 nucleotides are TGTGCCAGCAGCCTACGGCGGGGACAGGTCACCTCTGGAAACACCATATATTTT. As protein: CASSLRRGQVTSGNTIYF.